Presented here are 20 T cell receptor beta chains from one specimen sequenced in a study of blood T cell repertoires in COVID-19. TCRdb keeps only in-frame clones here, not all; method: immunoSEQ multiplex PCR. The sample lists 190,000 or so clones, over 75% occurring once. Input material: peripheral blood. The receptor source for this set is a woman older than 75 with active or convalescent COVID-19.

The CDR3 protein is CASSVGSSLYGYTF. The CDR3 DNA reads as TGTGCCAGCAGCGTAGGGTCGAGCCTTTATGGCTACACCTTC. This chain links TRBV9 with TRBJ1-2; D remains ambiguous. The CDR3 loop spans 14 amino acids. Per the germline V gene, CDR1 is SGDLS and CDR2 is YYNGEE. Trimming removed 0 bases at V and 5 bases at J, with 11 bases between.

The chain joins TRBV15 to TRBJ1-3, with D hard to call. The germline CDR1 and CDR2 sequences are LNHNV and YYDKDF (reference sequence). V dropped 3 bases and J dropped 0 bases, with 9 bases sitting between them. The CDR3 is made up of 15 amino acids. CDR3 region: CATSSGHSSGNTIYF. CDR3 in DNA: TGTGCCACCAGCAGTGGTCATAGCTCTGGAAACACCATATATTTT.

The V call is TRBV4-1, the J call TRBJ1-1; D gene uncertain. The CDR3 extends over 13 amino acids. The V end was cut by 6 bases, the J end by 5 bases, with 13 bases between. Per the germline V gene, CDR1 is MGHRA and CDR2 is YSYEKL. In DNA form, the CDR3 reads TGCGCCAGCAGACCCTACGACGGGACTGAAGCTTTCTTT. Protein sequence: CASRPYDGTEAFF.

This clone was found a few times. The rearrangement links TRBV28 to TRBJ2-3, with 7 bases that match TRBD1. The CDR3 sequence is 17 residues long. CDR1 and CDR2 (germline): MDHEN, SYDVKM. Trimming took 2 bases from V and 2 from J; bases not matched to a gene: 10. The CDR3 is CASSLPPDRAFTDTQYF. The DNA for the CDR3 is TGTGCCAGCAGTTTACCCCCAGACAGGGCCTTCACAGATACGCAGTATTTT.

The chain combines TRBV2 with TRBJ2-3, with D perhaps matching TRBD1 (5 bases). V lost 6 bases, J lost 1 base, and 11 bases lay in between. Germline V lookup: CDR1 SNHLY, CDR2 FYNNEI. The CDR3 spans 14 residues. CDR3 coding DNA: TGTGCCAGCAGGATCAGGGCTCGCACAGATACGCAGTATTTT. It yields the protein CASRIRARTDTQYF.

The chain carries TRBV3-1 (or the pseudogene TRBV3-2) and TRBJ1-1, with 8 bases fitting TRBD1. Unmatched junction bases numbered 1, after V lost 4 bases and J lost 6 bases. CDR1 is LGHDT, CDR2 YNNKEL, per germline (reference sequence). The CDR3 runs to 12 residues. CDR3 DNA sequence: TGTGCCAGCAGCCCAGGGGGCTCTGAAGCTTTCTTT. Translation: CASSPGGSEAFF.

The chain carries TRBV7-2 and TRBJ2-3; 12 positions match TRBD2. CDR3 length: 17 residues. Germline V gene data show CDR1 as SGHTA and CDR2 as FQGNSA. V shed 5 bases, J shed 0 bases, and the junction held 6 bases outside the gene matches. DNA of the CDR3: TGTGCCAGCAGCCTACTAGCGGGGGGCCCTAGCACAGATACGCAGTATTTT. This encodes CASSLLAGGPSTDTQYF. Using reference TRBV7-2 and TRBJ2-3 for the parts outside the CDR3, the full variable domain is GAGVSQSPSNKVTEKGKDVELRCDPISGHTALYWYRQSLGQGLEFLIYFQGNSAPDKSGLPSDRFSAERTGGSVSTLTIQRTQQEDSAVYLCASSLLAGGPSTDTQYFGPGTRLTVL.

V and J are TRBV4-1 and TRBJ1-1; 8 positions match TRBD1. CDR1 and CDR2 (germline): MGHRA, YSYEKL. Germline trimming cut 0 bases from V and 0 bases from J; bases unmatched to any gene: 6. The CDR3 runs to 17 residues. CDR3 in DNA: TGCGCCAGCAGCCAAGATTACAGGGGGACGATGAACACTGAAGCTTTCTTT. This gives the protein CASSQDYRGTMNTEAFF.

The chain's CDR3 is CASSLAGGFTDTQYF. For the CDR3, the DNA is TGTGCCAGCAGCTTAGCTGGGGGGTTCACAGATACGCAGTATTTT. V is TRBV7-9 and J is TRBJ2-3, with D possibly matching TRBD2 (6 bases). V was pared by 0 bases and J by 2 bases, with 9 bases between. CDR1 is SEHNR and CDR2 is FQNEAQ in the germline V gene (reference sequence). CDR3 length: 15 amino acids.

The chain employs TRBV3-1 (or the pseudogene TRBV3-2) and TRBJ1-2; 8 bases match TRBD1. J was trimmed by 10 bases and V by 3 bases; bases with no gene match: 7. The CDR3 covers 13 residues. Germline CDR1 is LGHDT and CDR2 is YNNKEL (reference sequence). This chain's CDR3 is CASSQDRVGVYTF. CDR3 in DNA: TGTGCCAGCAGCCAGGACAGGGTAGGGGTCTACACCTTC.

This clone was observed a few times. The V call is TRBV10-3, the J call TRBJ2-7; D may be TRBD2 (5 bases). Germline V gene data show CDR1 as ENHRY and CDR2 as SYGVKD. The CDR3 is made up of 15 amino acids. Trimming cost V 3 bases and J 9 bases, with 21 bases left between them. The CDR3 loop is CAISELRGSVQAQYF. The CDR3 DNA is TGTGCCATCAGTGAACTACGAGGGAGCGTACAAGCGCAGTACTTC.

The chain carries TRBV5-1 and TRBJ2-5; D uncertain. Germline V gives CDR1 SGHRS, CDR2 YFSETQ. V shed 4 bases and J shed 5 bases, with 18 bases lying between them. The CDR3 is made up of 15 amino acids. In DNA form, the CDR3 reads TGCGCCAGCAGCCTGGGTGAGGTGCCCGGGGAGACCCAGTACTTC. Its protein is CASSLGEVPGETQYF.

The J gene is TRBJ2-3, the V gene TRBV2; D is ambiguous. The CDR3 has 12 residues. The V end was cut by 7 bases, the J end by 4 bases, with 9 bases between. CDR1 is SNHLY, CDR2 FYNNEI, per germline. The CDR3 region is CASILLSDTQYF. CDR3 bases: TGTGCCAGCATTCTGTTATCAGATACGCAGTATTTT. Complete variable domain (other parts from reference TRBV2 and TRBJ2-3): EPEVTQTPSHQVTQMGQEVILRCVPISNHLYFYWYRQILGQKVEFLVSFYNNEISEKSEIFDDQFSVERPDGSNFTLKIRSTKLEDSAMYFCASILLSDTQYFGPGTRLTVL.

The chain recombines TRBV7-2 with TRBJ2-7; no clear D gene. The CDR3 covers 12 residues. Per the germline V gene, CDR1 is SGHTA and CDR2 is FQGNSA. Trimming left V 0 bases short and J 4 bases short, with 4 bases between. The CDR3 DNA reads as TGTGCCAGCAGCTTAGCGCGTTACGAGCAGTACTTC. Translation: CASSLARYEQYF.

The V call is TRBV30, the J call TRBJ2-3; TRBD1 matches 8 bases. Losses at the gene ends were 3 bases for V and 2 bases for J; bases not matched to a gene: 7. Germline assignment: CDR1 GTSNPN and CDR2 SVGIG (reference sequence). This CDR3 comprises 15 residues. DNA of the CDR3: TGTGCCTGGAGCGCCGGGACAGGTATCACAGATACGCAGTATTTT. It codes for CAWSAGTGITDTQYF.

V usage is TRBV5-1 and J usage is TRBJ2-3; 11 nucleotides match TRBD2. Germline loops: CDR1 SGHRS, CDR2 YFSETQ. CDR3 length: 16 residues. V was clipped by 4 bases and J by 2 bases; unmatched bases: 6. As DNA, the CDR3 is TGCGCCAGCAGCCCCGGGGGACTAGCGGACACAGATACGCAGTATTTT. This sequence encodes CASSPGGLADTDTQYF.

The rearrangement links TRBV5-1 to TRBJ2-3, with TRBD2 matching over 11 bases. Per germline, CDR1 SGHRS and CDR2 YFSETQ. Trimming took 3 bases from V and 4 from J; bases not matched to a gene: 7. The CDR3 length is 16 residues. The CDR3 nucleotides are TGCGCCAGCAGCTCTCCGACTAGCGGGGTCGCAGATACGCAGTATTTT. Protein sequence: CASSSPTSGVADTQYF.

The chain links TRBV5-8 to TRBJ2-5; TRBD1 is a possible D gene (5 bases). The germline V and J ends were trimmed by 4 bases and 2 bases, with 12 bases remaining between them. The CDR3 consists of 14 residues. Per germline, CDR1 SGHTS and CDR2 YDEGEE. CDR3 sequence reads: CASSGRVRQETQYF. Written as DNA, the CDR3 is TGTGCCAGCAGCGGCAGGGTACGGCAAGAGACCCAGTACTTC.

The rearrangement links TRBV28 to TRBJ1-1; D gene uncertain. Between the trimmed V and J ends, which lost 6 bases and 3 bases, there was a span of 5 bases. Germline V gene lookup returns CDR1 MDHEN and CDR2 SYDVKM. This CDR3 spans 11 amino acids. CDR3 DNA: TGTGCCAGCAGGCGGGACACTGAAGCTTTCTTT. It codes for CASRRDTEAFF.

The J gene is TRBJ1-6, the V gene TRBV28; D gene uncertain. V was clipped by 6 bases and J by 7 bases, with 13 bases between them. The CDR3 contains 14 residues. Looked up from germline, CDR1 is MDHEN and CDR2 is SYDVKM. In DNA, the CDR3 is TGTGCCAGCAGCCCCGGGAAACGGAATTCACCCCTCCACTTT. Protein product: CASSPGKRNSPLHF.